These 12 T cell receptor beta chains came from one sample sequenced in a study of OX40 agonist ivuxolimab in advanced cancers. The data were produced by immunoSEQ multiplex PCR, yet TCRdb's version contains in-frame clones alone and is incomplete. The sample shows tens of thousands of clones, 90% to 95% of them seen only once. Specimen: CD4+ or CD8+ T cells sorted from blood, collected in a trial of the OX40 agonist ivuxolimab. The receptor set was obtained from an adult with an advanced solid tumor such as melanoma, head and neck, liver or kidney cancer.

The chain couples TRBV6-5 to TRBJ2-7, with D perhaps given as TRBD1 or TRBD2 (5 bases each). In germline, CDR1 is MNHEY, CDR2 SVGAGI. CDR3 length equals 12 residues. Between the trimmed V and J ends, which lost 5 bases and 3 bases, there was a span of 8 bases. The CDR3 protein is CASSPGGYEQYV. In DNA, the CDR3 is TGTGCCAGCAGTCCTGGGGGCTACGAGCAGTACGTC.

This clone was seen once. Here the CDR3 reads CASSYSVNTEAFF. CDR3 sequence (DNA): TGTGCCAGCAGTTACTCAGTGAACACTGAAGCTTTCTTT. The chain carries TRBV6-5 and TRBJ1-1, with D unresolved. Germline CDR1 reads MNHEY; CDR2 reads SVGAGI. V was cut by 0 bases and J by 0 bases, with 2 bases left in between. This CDR3 is 13 amino acids long.

The V gene is TRBV28, the J gene TRBJ2-3; 7 positions match TRBD2. Germline assignment: CDR1 MDHEN and CDR2 SYDVKM. J lost 4 bases, V lost 7 bases, and 14 bases had no gene match. The CDR3 covers 16 residues. The chain's CDR3 is CASKTTSEGWADTQYF. CDR3 bases: TGTGCCAGCAAAACCACTAGCGAGGGATGGGCAGATACGCAGTATTTT.

The J gene is TRBJ1-1, the V gene TRBV5-8; D unresolved. Per the germline V gene, CDR1 is SGHTS and CDR2 is YDEGEE. This CDR3 is 11 amino acids long. V was trimmed by 4 bases and J by 8 bases, leaving 9 bases between them. The CDR3 loop is CASSRKREAFF. The CDR3 DNA is TGTGCCAGCAGCCGTAAAAGAGAAGCTTTCTTT.

This clone was counted a single time. The chain recombines TRBV27 with TRBJ2-1, with 10 bases matching TRBD2. CDR3 length: 17 residues. With 5 bases clipped from V and 8 bases from J, the junction kept 15 bases outside the gene matches. The V gene's germline CDR1 is MNHEY and CDR2 SMNVEV (reference sequence). The CDR3 here is CASSLLKAAGGPYEQFF. As DNA, the CDR3 is TGTGCCAGCAGTCTACTCAAAGCAGCGGGAGGGCCCTATGAGCAGTTCTTC.

This clone was counted once. The chain has TRBV19 and TRBJ1-4, with 8 nucleotides matching TRBD1. CDR1 LNHDA and CDR2 SQIVND come from the germline V gene (reference sequence). The CDR3 extends over 17 amino acids. With V trimmed by 3 bases and J by 2 bases, 8 bases remained unmatched. The CDR3 region is CASSIWTGSTTNEKLFF. The CDR3 bases are TGTGCCAGTAGTATCTGGACAGGGTCTACCACTAATGAAAAACTGTTTTTT.

On this clone: The sample contains more than one DNA sequence encoding this CDR3. This sequence joins TRBV7-9 and TRBJ2-3; D is unresolved. CDR1 and CDR2 (germline): SEHNR, FQNEAQ (reference sequence). V shed 1 base and J shed 6 bases, with 5 bases lying between them. CDR3 length: 12 amino acids. The DNA for the CDR3 is TGTGCCAGCAGCTTAGGGGTGGATACGCAGTATTTT. Its translation: CASSLGVDTQYF.

The chain combines TRBV27 with TRBJ2-1; TRBD1 matches 7 bases. Germline V gene sequence: CDR1 MNHEY, CDR2 SMNVEV (reference sequence). This CDR3 spans 16 amino acids. V gave up 5 bases and J gave up 1 base; unmatched junction bases: 8. CDR3 loop: CASSPIDRDSYNEQFF. The CDR3 nucleotides are TGTGCCAGCAGTCCCATCGACAGGGATTCCTACAATGAGCAGTTCTTC.

DNA for the CDR3: TGTGCCAGCAGCTTCATTCCCGGGACACCGAACACCGGGGAGCTGTTTTTT. Protein product: CASSFIPGTPNTGELFF. The chain carries TRBV7-2 and TRBJ2-2; a weak D match, TRBD1 (6 bases). CDR3 length: 17 residues. Germline V gene sequence: CDR1 SGHTA, CDR2 FQGNSA. The V end was cut by 3 bases, the J end by 0 bases, with 14 bases between. The full variable domain, rest sourced from reference TRBV7-2 and TRBJ2-2, is GAGVSQSPSNKVTEKGKDVELRCDPISGHTALYWYRQSLGQGLEFLIYFQGNSAPDKSGLPSDRFSAERTGGSVSTLTIQRTQQEDSAVYLCASSFIPGTPNTGELFFGEGSRLTVL.

The chain joins TRBV6-5 to TRBJ2-3; D not resolved. Deletions cut 0 bases from V and 2 bases from J, with 6 bases between. Germline values: CDR1 MNHEY, CDR2 SVGAGI. This CDR3 contains 14 residues. DNA for the CDR3: TGTGCCAGCAGTTACTCCCGCGTCACAGATACGCAGTATTTT. Translating it yields CASSYSRVTDTQYF.

V is TRBV4-1 and J is TRBJ1-1; tentatively, D is TRBD1 (5 bases). The V end lost 2 bases, the J end lost 4 bases, and 11 bases lay between the germline ends. The CDR3 sequence is 14 residues long. Germline V gene lookup returns CDR1 MGHRA and CDR2 YSYEKL. In nucleotides, the CDR3 is TGCGCCAGCAGCCAAACAGGCACGGGCACTGAAGCTTTCTTT. Amino acid sequence: CASSQTGTGTEAFF.

The genes are TRBV11-2 and TRBJ2-1; 10 positions agree with TRBD1. The V and J ends lost 2 bases and 0 bases, in that order; junction bases with no gene match: 10. The germline V gene has CDR1 SGHAT and CDR2 FQNNGV. The CDR3 is 19 amino acids. CDR3 bases: TGTGCCAGCAGCTTACTGACAGGGGGCGCGATGAGCTCCTACAATGAGCAGTTCTTC. Protein: CASSLLTGGAMSSYNEQFF.